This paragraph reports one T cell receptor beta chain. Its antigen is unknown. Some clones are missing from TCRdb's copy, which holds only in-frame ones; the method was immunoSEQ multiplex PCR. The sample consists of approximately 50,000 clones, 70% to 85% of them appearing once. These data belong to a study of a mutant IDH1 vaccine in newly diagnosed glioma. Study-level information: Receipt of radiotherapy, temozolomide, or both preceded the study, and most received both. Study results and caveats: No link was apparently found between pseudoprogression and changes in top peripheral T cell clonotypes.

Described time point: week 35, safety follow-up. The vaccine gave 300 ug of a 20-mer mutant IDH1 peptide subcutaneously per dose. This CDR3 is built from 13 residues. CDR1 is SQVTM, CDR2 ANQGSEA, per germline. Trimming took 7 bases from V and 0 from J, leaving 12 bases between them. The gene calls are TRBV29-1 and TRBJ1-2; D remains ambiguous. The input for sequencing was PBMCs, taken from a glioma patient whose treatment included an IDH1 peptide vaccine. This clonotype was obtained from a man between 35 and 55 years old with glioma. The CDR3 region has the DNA TGCAGCGCTAAATCTCGCTCTAACTATGGCTACACCTTC. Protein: CSAKSRSNYGYTF.